This T cell receptor (beta chain) is from a study of blood T cells in healthy people across ages. A J-beta primer mix and a sample-barcoded 5' primer were used in a second PCR of about 7 to 12 cycles. Each cDNA molecule received a tag from a template-switch adaptor that had 12 random nucleotides. TCRdb reanalysed the 5' RACE reads using MiXCR and keeps one entry per CDR3 protein. The data contain about 1.1 million distinct CDR3 sequences, about two fifths of them singletons. Caucasian, healthy and from Russia, the donors were aged between about 6 and 100. The authors drew about 9.5 milliliters of peripheral blood from each donor. The total RNA that was extracted per sample amounted to at least 5.5 micrograms. This clonotype has more than one count but fewer than ten. The V end was cut by 6 bases, the J end by 0 bases, with 15 bases between. CDR1 is MNHEY and CDR2 is SVGAGI in the germline V gene. The CDR3 is made up of 16 amino acids.

The V and J genes are TRBV6-5 and TRBJ1-5; no clear D. The TCR originated in a man younger than 35 in good health. Sequences were obtained from blood. DNA of the CDR3: TGTGCCAGCAGGCTATCCCGACGGGGTAGCAATCAGCCCCAGCATTTT. This translates into CASRLSRRGSNQPQHF.